This TCR beta chain was obtained from a study of T cells in Graves' hyperthyroidism and ophthalmopathy. Points from the study as a whole: The model anticipated ophthalmopathy a median about six months pre-onset. Most thyroid clonotypes expanded above 0.001 were also detected in blood. Researchers report that a 13 V-J model separated ophthalmopathy from stable hyperthyroidism.

Amplified TCR beta CDR3 regions derived from RNA transcripts. During a first-round RT-PCR of the TCR CDR3, the HTBI primer set was used. MiXCR, applied by TCRdb to the multiplex PCR reads, yields one record per CDR3 protein. The sample shows more than 550,000 distinct CDR3 sequences, around a sixth of them seen only once. The germline CDR1 and CDR2 sequences are DFQATT and SNEGSKA (reference sequence). The V segment lost 5 bases and the J segment 2 bases; nucleotides outside the gene matches: 4. The CDR3 is 15 residues long. This clonotype was seen a few times. The target antigen is unknown. Sequenced input: blood. The TCR sequence derives from a woman aged 50 to 60 with Graves' hyperthyroidism that later progressed to Graves' ophthalmopathy. J is TRBJ1-3 and V is TRBV20-1, with 12 bases lining up with TRBD1. Written as DNA, the CDR3 is TGCAGTGCTCGGGACAGGGGGCGTACTGGAAACACCATATATTTT. Translation gives CSARDRGRTGNTIYF.